Listed below are T cell receptor beta chains from one sample, sequenced in a study of shared clonotypes between healthy human individuals. The data were produced by immunoSEQ multiplex PCR, yet TCRdb's version contains in-frame clones alone and is incomplete. This table has 560,000 or so clones, approximately 96% appearing once. Source material: naive CD8+ T cells sorted from blood. The receptor set was obtained from a woman younger than 45 in good health. Both conserved end residues are trimmed from each CDR3. Part of the rows lack a size; the others show once, few, many or a class for expanded clones.

.,TRBJ1-2,TRBV6-5,ASSYPGGGYT
.,TRBJ2-7,TRBV6-1,ASSDYNSDEQY
.,TRBJ2-7,TRBV7-2,ASSPGLAGVQY
.,TRBJ1-2,TRBV19,ASGSGTDYGYT
.,TRBJ2-7,TRBV5-4,ASSDVSGILSYEQY
once,TRBJ2-3,TRBV6-1,ASSGYLSTDTQY
.,TRBJ2-3,TRBV27,ASSARGGTDTQY
.,TRBJ2-3,TRBV28,ASSLSLGYSGTDTQY
.,TRBJ1-1,TRBV7-8,ASSSQGLNTEAF
once,TRBJ2-7,TRBV5-5,ASSFSGTASYEQY
.,TRBJ1-1,TRBV7-6,ASSLPRTGGLEAF
.,TRBJ1-6,TRBV27,ASSALGGQTLH
.,TRBJ2-2,TRBV28,ASSFLGTSELF
.,TRBJ2-5,TRBV5-4,ASSLTGTGGLETQY
.,TRBJ2-2,TRBV10-3,AISEPGDTGELF
.,TRBJ2-3,TRBV7-9,ASSSTTSPSTDTQY
.,TRBJ1-4,TRBV6-5,ASSKQGADNEKLF
.,TRBJ2-3,TRBV6-6,ASSTLAGDTDTQY
.,TRBJ2-3,TRBV28,ASNERRVADTQY
.,TRBJ2-3,TRBV7-8,ASSLALGASGSFDTQY
.,TRBJ1-5,TRBV19,ATRDYGNQPQH
.,TRBJ2-3,TRBV9,ASSSTGTDTQY
.,TRBJ2-7,TRBV27,ASSFLQGASEQY
.,TRBJ1-2,TRBV7-3,ASSLSGTDYGYT
.,TRBJ2-1,TRBV28,ASSLRASGYNEQF
.,TRBJ2-2,TRBV27,ASSLPGASGELF
.,TRBJ2-7,TRBV2,ASSKTGDRNEQY
.,TRBJ1-1,TRBV6-5,ASSYEGRTEAF
.,TRBJ2-3,TRBV10-1,ASSDKGGSTDTQY
.,TRBJ2-5,TRBV5-1,ASSSTETQY
.,TRBJ1-1,TRBV10-3,AISESRGYTEAF
.,TRBJ2-7,TRBV28,ASSLLGQGSYEQY
.,TRBJ1-1,TRBV11-1,ASGIQGKSTEAF